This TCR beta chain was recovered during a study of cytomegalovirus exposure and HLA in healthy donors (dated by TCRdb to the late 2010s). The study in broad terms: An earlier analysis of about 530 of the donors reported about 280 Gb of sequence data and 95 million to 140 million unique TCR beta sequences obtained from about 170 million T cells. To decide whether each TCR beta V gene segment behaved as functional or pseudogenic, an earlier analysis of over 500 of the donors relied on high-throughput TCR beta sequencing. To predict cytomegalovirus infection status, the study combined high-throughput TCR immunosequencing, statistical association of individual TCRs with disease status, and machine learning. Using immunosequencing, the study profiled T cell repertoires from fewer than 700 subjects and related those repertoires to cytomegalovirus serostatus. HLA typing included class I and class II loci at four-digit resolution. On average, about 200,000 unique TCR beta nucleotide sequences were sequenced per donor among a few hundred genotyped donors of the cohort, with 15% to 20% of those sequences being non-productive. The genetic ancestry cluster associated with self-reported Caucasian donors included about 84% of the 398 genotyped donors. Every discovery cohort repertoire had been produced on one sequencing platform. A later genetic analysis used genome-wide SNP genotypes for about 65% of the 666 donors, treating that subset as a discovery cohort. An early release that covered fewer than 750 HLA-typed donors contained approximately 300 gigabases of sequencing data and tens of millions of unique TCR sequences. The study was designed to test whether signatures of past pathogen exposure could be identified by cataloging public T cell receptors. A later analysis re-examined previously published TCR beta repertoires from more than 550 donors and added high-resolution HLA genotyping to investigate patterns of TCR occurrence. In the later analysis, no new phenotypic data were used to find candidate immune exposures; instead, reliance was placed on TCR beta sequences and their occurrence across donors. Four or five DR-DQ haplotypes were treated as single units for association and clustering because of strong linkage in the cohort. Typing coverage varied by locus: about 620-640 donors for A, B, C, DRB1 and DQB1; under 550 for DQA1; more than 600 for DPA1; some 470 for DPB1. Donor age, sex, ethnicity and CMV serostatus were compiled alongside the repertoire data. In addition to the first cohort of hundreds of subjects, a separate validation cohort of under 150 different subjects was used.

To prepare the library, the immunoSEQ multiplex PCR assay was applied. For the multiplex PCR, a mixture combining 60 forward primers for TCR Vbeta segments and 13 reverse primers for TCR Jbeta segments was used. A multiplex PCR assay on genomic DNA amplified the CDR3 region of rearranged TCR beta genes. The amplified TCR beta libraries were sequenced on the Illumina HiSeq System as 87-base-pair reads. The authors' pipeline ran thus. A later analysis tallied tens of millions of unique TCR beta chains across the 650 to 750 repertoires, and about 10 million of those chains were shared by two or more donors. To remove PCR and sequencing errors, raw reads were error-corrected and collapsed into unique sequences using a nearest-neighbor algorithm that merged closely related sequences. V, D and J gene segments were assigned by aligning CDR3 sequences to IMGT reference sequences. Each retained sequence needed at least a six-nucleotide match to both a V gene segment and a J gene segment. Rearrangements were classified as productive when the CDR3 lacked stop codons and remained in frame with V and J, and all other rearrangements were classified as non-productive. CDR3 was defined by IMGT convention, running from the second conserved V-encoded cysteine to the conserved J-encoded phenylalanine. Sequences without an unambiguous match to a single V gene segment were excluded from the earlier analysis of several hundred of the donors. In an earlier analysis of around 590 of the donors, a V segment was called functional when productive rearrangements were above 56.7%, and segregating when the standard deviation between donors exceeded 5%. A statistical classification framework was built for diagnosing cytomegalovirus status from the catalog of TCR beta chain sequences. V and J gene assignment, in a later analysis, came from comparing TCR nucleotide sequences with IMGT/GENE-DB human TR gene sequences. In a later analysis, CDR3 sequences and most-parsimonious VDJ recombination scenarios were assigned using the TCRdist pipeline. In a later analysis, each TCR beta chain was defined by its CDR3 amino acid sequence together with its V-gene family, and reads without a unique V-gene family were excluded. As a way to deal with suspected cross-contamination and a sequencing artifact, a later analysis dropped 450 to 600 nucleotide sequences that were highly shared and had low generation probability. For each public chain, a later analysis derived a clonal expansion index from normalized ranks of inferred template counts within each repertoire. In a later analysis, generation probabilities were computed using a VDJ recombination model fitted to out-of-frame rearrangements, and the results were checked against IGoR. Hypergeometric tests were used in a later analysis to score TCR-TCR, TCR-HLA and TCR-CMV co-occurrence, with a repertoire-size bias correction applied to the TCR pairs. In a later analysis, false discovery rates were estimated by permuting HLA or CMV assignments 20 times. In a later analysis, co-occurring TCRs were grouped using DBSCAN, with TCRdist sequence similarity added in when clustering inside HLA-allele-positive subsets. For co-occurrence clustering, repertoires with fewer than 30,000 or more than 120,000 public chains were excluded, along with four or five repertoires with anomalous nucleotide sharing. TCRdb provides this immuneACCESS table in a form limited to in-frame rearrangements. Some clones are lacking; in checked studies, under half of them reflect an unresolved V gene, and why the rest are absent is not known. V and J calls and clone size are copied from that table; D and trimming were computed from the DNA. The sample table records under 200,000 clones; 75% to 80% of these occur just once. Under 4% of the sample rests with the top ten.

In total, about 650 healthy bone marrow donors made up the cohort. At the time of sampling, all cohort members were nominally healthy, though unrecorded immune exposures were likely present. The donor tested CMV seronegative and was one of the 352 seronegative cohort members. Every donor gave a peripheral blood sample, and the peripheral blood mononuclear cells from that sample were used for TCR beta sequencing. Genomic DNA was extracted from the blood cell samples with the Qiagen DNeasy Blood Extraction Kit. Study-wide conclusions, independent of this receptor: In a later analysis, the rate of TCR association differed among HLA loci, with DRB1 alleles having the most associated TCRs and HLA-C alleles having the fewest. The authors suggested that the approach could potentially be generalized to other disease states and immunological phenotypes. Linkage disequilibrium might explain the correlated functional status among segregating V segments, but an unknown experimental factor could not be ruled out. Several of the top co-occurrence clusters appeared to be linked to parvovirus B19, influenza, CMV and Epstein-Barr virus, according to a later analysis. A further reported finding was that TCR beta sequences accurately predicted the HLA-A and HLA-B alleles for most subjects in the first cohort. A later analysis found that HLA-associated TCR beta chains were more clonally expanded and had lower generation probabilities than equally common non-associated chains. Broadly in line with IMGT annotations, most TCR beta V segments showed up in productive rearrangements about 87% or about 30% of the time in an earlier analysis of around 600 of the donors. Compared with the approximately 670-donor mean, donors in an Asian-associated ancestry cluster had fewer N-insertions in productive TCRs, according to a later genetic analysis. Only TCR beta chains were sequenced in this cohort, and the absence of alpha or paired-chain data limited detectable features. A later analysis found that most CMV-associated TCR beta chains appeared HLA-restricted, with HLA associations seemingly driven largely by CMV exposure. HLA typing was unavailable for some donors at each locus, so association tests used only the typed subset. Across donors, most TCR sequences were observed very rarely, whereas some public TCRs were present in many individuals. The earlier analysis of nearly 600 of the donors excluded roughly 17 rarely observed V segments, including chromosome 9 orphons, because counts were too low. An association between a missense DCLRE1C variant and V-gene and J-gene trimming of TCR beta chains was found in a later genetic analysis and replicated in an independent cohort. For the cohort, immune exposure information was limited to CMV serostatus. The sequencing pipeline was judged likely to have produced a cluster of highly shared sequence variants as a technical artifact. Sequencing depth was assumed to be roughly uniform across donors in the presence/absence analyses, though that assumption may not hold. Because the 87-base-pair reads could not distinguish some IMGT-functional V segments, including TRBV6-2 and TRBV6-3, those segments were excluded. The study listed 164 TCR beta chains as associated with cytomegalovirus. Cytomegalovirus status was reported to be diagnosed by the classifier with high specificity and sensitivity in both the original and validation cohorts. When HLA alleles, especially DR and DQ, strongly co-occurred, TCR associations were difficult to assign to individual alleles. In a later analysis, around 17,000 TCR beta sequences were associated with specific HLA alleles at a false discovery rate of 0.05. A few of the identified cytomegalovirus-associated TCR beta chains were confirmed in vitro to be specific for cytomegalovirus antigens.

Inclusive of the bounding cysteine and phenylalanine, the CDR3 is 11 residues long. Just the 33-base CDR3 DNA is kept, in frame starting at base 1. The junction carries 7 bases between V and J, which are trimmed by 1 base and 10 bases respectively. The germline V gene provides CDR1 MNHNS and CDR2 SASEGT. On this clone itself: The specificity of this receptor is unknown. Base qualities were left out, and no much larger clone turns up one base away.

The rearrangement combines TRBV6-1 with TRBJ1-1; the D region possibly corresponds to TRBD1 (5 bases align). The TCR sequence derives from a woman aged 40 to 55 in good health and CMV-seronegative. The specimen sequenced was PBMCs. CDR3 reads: CASSEGTRAFF. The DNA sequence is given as TGTGCCAGCAGTGAAGGGACAAGAGCTTTCTTT.